This T cell receptor beta chain was retrieved from a study of CD8 T cells in Susac syndrome. CDR3 length: 13 amino acids. Germline lookup yields CDR1 MNHEY and CDR2 SMNVEV (reference sequence). V lost 6 bases to trimming and J lost 7 bases; unmatched junction nucleotides: 7. The sequenced target, TCR beta, came from blood CD8+ and CD4+ T cells. The multiple sclerosis control cohort comprised treatment-naive individuals presenting with stable or active relapsing-remitting disease. Random hexamers primed reverse transcription of about 0.5 to 1 ug RNA. TCRdb re-derived calls from the immunoSEQ multiplex PCR reads in MiXCR, one entry per CDR3 protein. The data contain about 400,000 distinct CDR3 sequences, 85% of them singletons.

The genes are TRBV27 and TRBJ1-2, with 8 bases fitting TRBD1. This sequence originates from a human donor with multiple sclerosis. Specimen: CD8+ T cells from PBMCs. The CDR3 loop reads CASRKTGDVGYTF. CDR3 in DNA: TGTGCCAGCAGAAAGACAGGGGATGTTGGCTACACCTTC.